This T cell receptor (beta chain) originates from a study of glioma-infiltrating T cells after dendritic cell vaccination. Study-level information: Patients had newly diagnosed or recurrent glioblastoma and received dendritic cell vaccines.

Stated time point: after dendritic cell vaccination, including at tumor progression/relapse. Isocitrate dehydrogenase mutation was absent in all glioblastoma patients. The PCR used 60 V beta and 13 J beta primers. Assay used: immunoSEQ multiplex PCR; TCRdb lists only in-frame clones, some missing. The sample shows around 60,000 clones, 70% to 90% of them seen only once. This CDR3 has 15 residues. V was pared by 1 base and J by 2 bases, with 12 bases between. Germline assignment: CDR1 SGHVS and CDR2 FQNEAQ. The sequence derives from a human donor with glioblastoma. The chain employs TRBV7-8 and TRBJ2-7, with D perhaps matching TRBD1 (5 bases). The input for sequencing was blood, taken after dendritic cell vaccination. CDR3 coding DNA: TGTGCCAGCAGCTTAGGCAGGGTAAATACCTACGAGCAGTACTTC. This gives the protein CASSLGRVNTYEQYF.